Following are 20 T cell receptor beta chains from one sample sequenced in a study of blood T cell repertoires in COVID-19. Using immunoSEQ multiplex PCR, the repertoire was profiled, and TCRdb retains in-frame clones only, with some absent. The sample yields 100,000 to 150,000 clones, roughly four fifths seen once. The sequencing sample was made of peripheral blood. Receptor source: a woman aged 70-85 years with acute or convalescent COVID-19.

This chain connects TRBV27 to TRBJ1-1; 7 nucleotides match TRBD1. The CDR3 runs 15 residues. Germline CDR1 and CDR2: MNHEY and SMNVEV (reference sequence). V shed 2 bases and J 4 bases; nucleotides not matched to a gene: 7. The chain's CDR3 is CASSLNIPGGTEAFF. The CDR3 nucleotides read TGTGCCAGCAGTTTAAACATCCCAGGGGGCACTGAAGCTTTCTTT.

The chain couples TRBV11-3 to TRBJ1-3; D ambiguous. Trimming took off 5 bases at V and 2 bases at J, with 13 bases between the two ends. There are 15 residues in the CDR3. Germline V gives CDR1 SGHNT, CDR2 YENEEA. For the CDR3, the DNA is TGTGCCAGCAGCAATCAGGTTATCGCTGGAAACACCATATATTTT. Protein: CASSNQVIAGNTIYF.

The chain recombines TRBV5-8 with TRBJ1-1, with D unclear. Trimming left V 2 bases short and J 0 bases short, with 11 bases between. Germline loops: CDR1 SGHTS, CDR2 YDEGEE. The CDR3 is 15 amino acids. CDR3 in amino acids: CASSFSGFMNTEAFF. The CDR3 DNA follows: TGTGCCAGCAGCTTTTCGGGGTTCATGAACACTGAAGCTTTCTTT.

V usage is TRBV19 and J usage is TRBJ1-6; perhaps TRBD1 as D (6 bases). This CDR3 is built from 13 residues. Germline values: CDR1 LNHDA, CDR2 SQIVND (reference sequence). Trimming pared 4 bases from V and 10 bases from J, leaving 11 bases between. CDR3 region: CASSSTGTSPLHF. The CDR3 nucleotides read TGTGCCAGTAGTAGCACAGGGACCTCACCCCTCCACTTT.

This clone has only one observation. This rearrangement joins TRBV3-1 (or the pseudogene TRBV3-2) to TRBJ2-2; TRBD1 might be the D (6 bases). The V end was cut by 10 bases, the J end by 5 bases, with 20 bases between. The CDR3 is 15 amino acids. Germline lookup yields CDR1 LGHDT and CDR2 YNNKEL (reference sequence). The CDR3 is CATARDIRGTGELFF. In DNA, the CDR3 is TGTGCCACCGCCCGGGACATCCGGGGAACCGGGGAGCTGTTTTTT.

V gene TRBV7-9 combines with J gene TRBJ1-3; no reliable D call. V shed 5 bases and J shed 7 bases, with 15 bases lying between them. CDR1 is SEHNR, CDR2 FQNEAQ, per germline (reference sequence). This CDR3 comprises 14 residues. CDR3 sequence reads: CASSLIRERNTIYF. CDR3 nucleotide sequence: TGTGCCAGCAGCCTCATTCGGGAGAGGAACACCATATATTTT.

This clone came up a few times. The rearrangement joins TRBV5-8 to TRBJ1-2; D call uncertain. The CDR3 has 15 residues. The V end lost 4 bases, the J end lost 6 bases, and 19 bases lay between the germline ends. The germline V gene has CDR1 SGHTS and CDR2 YDEGEE. This chain's CDR3 is CASSLRGKGVHGYTF. CDR3 bases: TGTGCCAGCAGCCTTCGAGGGAAGGGTGTTCATGGCTACACCTTC. The full variable domain, its missing parts supplied by reference TRBV5-8 and TRBJ1-2, is EAGVTQSPTHLIKTRGQQATLRCSPISGHTSVYWYQQALGLGLQFLLWYDEGEERNRGNFPPRFSGRQFPNYSSELNVNALELEDSALYLCASSLRGKGVHGYTFGSGTRLTVV.

The V and J genes are TRBV19 and TRBJ1-5, with no clear D. There are 14 residues in the CDR3. CDR1 is LNHDA and CDR2 is SQIVND in the germline V gene (reference sequence). Trimming took off 5 bases at V and 1 base at J, with 9 bases between the two ends. The CDR3 region has the DNA TGTGCCAGTAGTCCCGGGGAGAGCAATCAGCCCCAGCATTTT. Amino acids: CASSPGESNQPQHF. The whole variable domain, remainder taken from reference TRBV19 and TRBJ1-5, is DGGITQSPKYLFRKEGQNVTLSCEQNLNHDAMYWYRQDPGQGLRLIYYSQIVNDFQKGDIAEGYSVSREKKESFPLTVTSAQKNPTAFYLCASSPGESNQPQHFGDGTRLSIL.

This rearrangement joins TRBV7-9 to TRBJ1-1; D call uncertain. The CDR3 sequence is 14 residues long. Trimming cost V 2 bases and J 0 bases, with 7 bases left between them. Germline V lookup: CDR1 SEHNR, CDR2 FQNEAQ (reference sequence). The CDR3 DNA follows: TGTGCCAGCAGCTTACATGAGCTGAACACTGAAGCTTTCTTT. Amino acid sequence: CASSLHELNTEAFF.

This clone has just a few counts. The V call is TRBV4-2, the J call TRBJ2-1, with 9 bases lining up with TRBD2. The CDR3 is made up of 16 amino acids. With V trimmed by 5 bases and J by 3 bases, 8 bases remained unmatched. Germline CDR1 reads LGHNA; CDR2 reads YNFKEQ. The CDR3 bases are TGTGCCAGCAGCACCCAAGCGGGGGGCGGCTACAATGAGCAGTTCTTC. It codes for CASSTQAGGGYNEQFF.

A single count supports this clone. The gene calls are TRBV19 and TRBJ2-3; 9 positions match TRBD1. This CDR3 is built from 15 residues. Germline V lookup: CDR1 LNHDA, CDR2 SQIVND (reference sequence). The trim removed 5 bases at V and 6 bases at J, leaving 9 bases unmatched. CDR3 amino acids: CASSETGGLVDTQYF. The CDR3 region has the DNA TGTGCCAGTAGTGAAACAGGGGGCCTAGTTGATACGCAGTATTTT.

The V gene is TRBV9, the J gene TRBJ2-1; D unclear. The CDR3 is 14 amino acids. The V end lost 1 base, the J end lost 3 bases, and 8 bases lay between the germline ends. Germline CDR1 is SGDLS and CDR2 is YYNGEE. The CDR3 protein is CASSVLFGYNEQFF. The CDR3 coding sequence is TGTGCCAGCAGCGTACTTTTCGGCTACAATGAGCAGTTCTTC.

The rearrangement joins TRBV6-5 to TRBJ1-5; possibly TRBD1 for D (5 bases). The CDR3 consists of 15 residues. Per the germline V gene, CDR1 is MNHEY and CDR2 is SVGAGI. Trimming took off 6 bases at V and 0 bases at J, with 12 bases between the two ends. CDR3 nucleotide sequence: TGTGCCAGCAGCCCGACAGCATCTAGCAATCAGCCCCAGCATTTT. It codes for CASSPTASSNQPQHF.

This clone was observed a handful of times. The CDR3 nucleotides are TGTGCCAGCAGCCAATACTTACCGGGACAGGGTACCTATGGCTACACCTTC. This encodes CASSQYLPGQGTYGYTF. The V gene is TRBV11-2, the J gene TRBJ1-2, with 9 positions matching TRBD1. With 5 bases clipped from V and 4 bases from J, the junction kept 14 bases outside the gene matches. From germline, CDR1 is SGHAT and CDR2 FQNNGV. The length of the CDR3 is 17 residues.

The chain carries TRBV11-1 and TRBJ1-1, with D tentatively TRBD1 (6 bases). The V gene lost 2 bases and the J gene lost 3 bases, with 13 bases spanning the gap. The CDR3 contains 15 residues. Looked up from germline, CDR1 is SGHAT and CDR2 is FQDESV (reference sequence). The CDR3 protein is CASSLQRTADTEAFF. The CDR3 coding sequence is TGTGCCAGCAGCTTACAAAGGACAGCCGACACTGAAGCTTTCTTT.

The V gene is TRBV5-1, the J gene TRBJ2-3; maybe TRBD2 (6 bases). Germline V gene sequence: CDR1 SGHRS, CDR2 YFSETQ. Trimming left V 4 bases short and J 6 bases short, with 18 bases between. This CDR3 spans 15 amino acids. CDR3 protein: CASSAPDSGGDTQYF. For the CDR3, the DNA is TGCGCCAGCAGCGCCCCAGACAGTGGGGGGGATACGCAGTATTTT.

This clone was seen a handful of times. The CDR3 spells CASRTGEIYEQYV. DNA of the CDR3: TGTGCCAGCAGGACGGGAGAGATCTACGAGCAGTACGTC. The chain combines TRBV21-1 with TRBJ2-7; TRBD2, the D gene given by the table, was not confirmed from the DNA. TRBV21-1 is shown as a pseudogene. The length of the CDR3 is 13 residues.

This chain joins TRBV5-1 and TRBJ2-2, with 8 nucleotides matching TRBD1. Trimming at V came to 3 bases and at J to 2 bases, leaving 3 bases not matched to a gene. Germline loops: CDR1 SGHRS, CDR2 YFSETQ. There are 15 residues in the CDR3. As DNA, the CDR3 is TGCGCCAGCAGCTCGACAGGGGCTAACACCGGGGAGCTGTTTTTT. Residues: CASSSTGANTGELFF. Together with reference TRBV5-1 and TRBJ2-2, the CDR3 gives the full variable domain: KAGVTQTPRYLIKTRGQQVTLSCSPISGHRSVSWYQQTPGQGLQFLFEYFSETQRNKGNFPGRFSGRQFSNSRSEMNVSTLELGDSALYLCASSSTGANTGELFFGEGSRLTVL.

On this clone itself: One junction end disagrees with the germline gene, perhaps due to a read error. The genes are TRBV29-1 and TRBJ2-1, with TRBD1 identical over 8 bases. This CDR3 is built from 13 residues. Germline V gene sequence: CDR1 SQVTM, CDR2 ANQGSEA. The CDR3 protein is CSVERQGYSEQFF. CDR3 DNA sequence: TGCAGCGTTGAGAGACAGGGGTACAGTGAGCAGTTCTTC.

This clone was detected only a few times. This chain connects TRBV6-5 to TRBJ1-5; 8 nucleotides line up with TRBD1. CDR3 size: 14 residues. The V segment lost 5 bases and the J segment 6 bases; nucleotides outside the gene matches: 6. Germline V gives CDR1 MNHEY, CDR2 SVGAGI. CDR3 sequence (DNA): TGTGCCAGCAGTCCAGGGGGCGCGGGTCAGCCCCAGCATTTT. It codes for CASSPGGAGQPQHF.